This T cell receptor (beta chain) was identified in a study of cytomegalovirus exposure and HLA in healthy donors. The assay was immunoSEQ multiplex PCR, and TCRdb's table has in-frame clones only and misses some. This sample has approximately 65,000 clones; 96% occur once, and the top ten carry roughly 4.5%. Notes on the study in general: According to a subsequent analysis, TCR clusters identified in the first cohort showed a tendency to co-occur across the 120 validation repertoires. Cytomegalovirus status, reportedly, was diagnosed with high specificity and sensitivity by the classifier.

In the case of this clone: Its specificity is unknown.

Looked up from germline, CDR1 is SEHNR and CDR2 is FQNEAQ (reference sequence). V shed 5 bases, J shed 3 bases, and the junction held 3 bases outside the gene matches. The length of the CDR3 is 14 residues. The gene calls are TRBV7-9 and TRBJ2-7, with 11 bases fitting TRBD2. Sequenced: PBMCs. The source is a woman under 30 in good health and CMV-seropositive. The CDR3, as DNA: TGTGCCAGCAGCCTGGGACTAGCGGACTACGAGCAGTACTTC. Amino acid sequence: CASSLGLADYEQYF. The full variable domain, in which reference TRBV7-9 and TRBJ2-7 provide the parts outside the CDR3, is DTGVSQNPRHKITKRGQNVTFRCDPISEHNRLYWYRQTLGQGPEFLTYFQNEAQLEKSRLLSDRFSAERPKGSFSTLEIQRTEQGDSAMYLCASSLGLADYEQYFGPGTRLTVT.